This passage covers 19 T cell receptor beta chains from one sample sequenced in a study of T cell responses to AZD1222 COVID-19 vaccine. Some clones are missing from TCRdb's copy, which holds only in-frame ones; the method was immunoSEQ multiplex PCR. The sample yields about 130,000 clones, about 90% seen once. Sequenced material: peripheral blood, taken on day 0 of AZD1222 vaccination. The receptors come from an adult in good health.

This clone appeared many times. The V and J genes are TRBV7-9 and TRBJ1-1, with D maybe TRBD1 (5 bases). The germline V gene has CDR1 SEHNR and CDR2 FQNEAQ (reference sequence). Trimming left V 5 bases short and J 1 base short, with 11 bases between. The CDR3 is made up of 14 amino acids. CDR3 in DNA: TGTGCCAGCAGCCGGCAGGGTGGGAACACTGAAGCTTTCTTT. It specifies CASSRQGGNTEAFF.

This clone was seen once. The chain combines TRBV6-5 with TRBJ2-3, with unresolved D. The germline V gene encodes CDR1 MNHEY and CDR2 SVGAGI. The V gene lost 2 bases and the J gene lost 1 base, with 10 bases spanning the gap. The CDR3 runs to 15 residues. CDR3 DNA: TGTGCCAGCAGTTACGAGGTCGGCCGCACAGATACGCAGTATTTT. Translated: CASSYEVGRTDTQYF.

The chain recombines TRBV4-2 with TRBJ1-1, with D perhaps matching TRBD1 (6 bases). Trimming stripped 0 bases from V and 3 bases from J, with 14 bases between. CDR3 length: 16 amino acids. The germline V gene encodes CDR1 LGHNA and CDR2 YNFKEQ. The CDR3 spells CASSQEGAGHYTEAFF. CDR3 DNA: TGTGCCAGCAGCCAAGAGGGGGCGGGGCACTACACTGAAGCTTTCTTT.

J is TRBJ2-1 and V is TRBV18; perhaps TRBD2 as D (5 bases). Trimming shortened V by 6 bases and J by 8 bases, and 23 bases separated the two germline ends. The germline V gene encodes CDR1 KGHSH and CDR2 LQKENI. CDR3 size: 16 residues. CDR3 in DNA: TGTGCCAGCTCCCATACTAGTTTGGGCGCCGGGGATGAGCAGTTCTTC. Translating it yields CASSHTSLGAGDEQFF. The full variable domain, rest sourced from reference TRBV18 and TRBJ2-1, is NAGVMQNPRHLVRRRGQEARLRCSPMKGHSHVYWYRQLPEEGLKFMVYLQKENIIDESGMPKERFSAEFPKEGPSILRIQQVVRGDSAAYFCASSHTSLGAGDEQFFGPGTRLTVL.

This chain uses TRBV10-1 with TRBJ2-1; D possibly corresponds to TRBD2 (5 bases). The CDR3 covers 15 residues. With 3 bases removed from V and 0 bases from J, the gap between germline ends came to 9 bases. CDR1 is WNHNN, CDR2 SYGVQD, per germline (reference sequence). Here the CDR3 DNA reads TGCGCCAGCAGTGAAAGCGGTGCCTCCTACAATGAGCAGTTCTTC. This translates into CASSESGASYNEQFF.

This chain uses TRBV11-2 with TRBJ2-5; no clear D. The germline gives CDR1 SGHAT, CDR2 FQNNGV. This CDR3 has 15 amino acids. The V end lost 2 bases, the J end lost 1 base, and 11 bases lay between the germline ends. DNA for the CDR3: TGTGCCAGCAGCTTACGATTCCCCTCCCAAGAGACCCAGTACTTC. Residues: CASSLRFPSQETQYF.

This chain connects TRBV19 to TRBJ1-1; perhaps TRBD1 as D (5 bases). The CDR3 totals 15 residues. Germline assignment: CDR1 LNHDA and CDR2 SQIVND (reference sequence). The ends were cut back, 7 bases at V and 0 bases at J, with 15 bases in the middle. CDR3 bases: TGTGCCAGTACCACTGGGGGGGATATGAACACTGAAGCTTTCTTT. This translates into CASTTGGDMNTEAFF.

The CDR3 sequence: CASSPGTGLTDTQYF. The CDR3 bases are TGTGCCAGCAGCCCCGGGACAGGCCTCACAGATACGCAGTATTTT. This chain uses TRBV28 with TRBJ2-3, with 8 bases aligning to TRBD1. V shed 6 bases, J shed 2 bases, and the junction held 7 bases outside the gene matches. Germline V gene data show CDR1 as MDHEN and CDR2 as SYDVKM. The CDR3 loop spans 15 amino acids.

J is TRBJ2-1 and V is TRBV11-3; 8 bases align to TRBD1. Trimming took 6 bases from V and 7 from J; bases not matched to a gene: 11. Germline CDR1 is SGHNT and CDR2 is YENEEA. CDR3 length: 15 amino acids. CDR3 in amino acids: CASSKAGTGPNEQFF. DNA of the CDR3: TGTGCCAGCAGTAAGGCCGGGACAGGTCCTAATGAGCAGTTCTTC.

The V gene is TRBV3-1 (or the pseudogene TRBV3-2), the J gene TRBJ1-1, with a tentative D call TRBD1 (6 bases). The CDR3 is 13 amino acids. Germline V gene lookup returns CDR1 LGHDT and CDR2 YNNKEL (reference sequence). V lost 1 base and J 10 bases, leaving 13 bases between the germline ends. As DNA, the CDR3 is TGTGCCAGCAGCCAAGCGGGGGCGGACGGAGCTTTCTTT. Translated, it gives CASSQAGADGAFF.

The V and J genes are TRBV18 and TRBJ1-6; TRBD1 is a possible D gene (5 bases). The V end lost 8 bases, the J end lost 0 bases, and 11 bases lay between the germline ends. Germline V CDR1 and CDR2: KGHSH, LQKENI. This CDR3 has 15 amino acids. CDR3 sequence (DNA): TGTGCCAGCAAACGGGGGGACTCCTATAATTCACCCCTCCACTTT. It encodes CASKRGDSYNSPLHF.

V usage is TRBV29-1 and J usage is TRBJ1-5; D gene uncertain. CDR1 SQVTM and CDR2 ANQGSEA come from the germline V gene. This CDR3 contains 13 residues. The V end lost 6 bases, the J end lost 4 bases, and 13 bases lay between the germline ends. CDR3 in DNA: TGCAGCGTCAATCAAGGGATAAATCAGCCCCAGCATTTT. The encoded protein is CSVNQGINQPQHF.

V and J are TRBV27 and TRBJ1-2; weak D call: TRBD1 (6 bases). CDR3 length: 15 amino acids. In germline, CDR1 is MNHEY, CDR2 SMNVEV (reference sequence). V was clipped by 2 bases and J by 8 bases, with 18 bases between them. This chain's CDR3 is CASSLEPDSWRGYTF. The CDR3 DNA reads TGTGCCAGCAGTTTAGAACCGGACAGTTGGCGCGGCTACACCTTC.

The V call is TRBV18, the J call TRBJ2-1; D not resolved. The germline V and J ends were trimmed by 3 bases and 0 bases, with 6 bases remaining between them. Germline CDR1 and CDR2: KGHSH and LQKENI. This CDR3 comprises 14 residues. CDR3 bases: TGTGCCAGCTCACCCCAAAGCTCCTACAATGAGCAGTTCTTC. Its protein is CASSPQSSYNEQFF.

The chain couples TRBV18 to TRBJ2-5; 9 nucleotides match TRBD2. This CDR3 is 15 amino acids long. Germline V gene data show CDR1 as KGHSH and CDR2 as LQKENI. The trim removed 6 bases at V and 2 bases at J, leaving 7 bases unmatched. The CDR3 loop reads CASSPRSGGQETQYF. CDR3 coding DNA: TGTGCCAGCTCTCCCCGTAGCGGGGGTCAAGAGACCCAGTACTTC. The whole variable domain, filled in from reference TRBV18 and TRBJ2-5, reads NAGVMQNPRHLVRRRGQEARLRCSPMKGHSHVYWYRQLPEEGLKFMVYLQKENIIDESGMPKERFSAEFPKEGPSILRIQQVVRGDSAAYFCASSPRSGGQETQYFGPGTRLLVL.

This sequence joins TRBV24-1 and TRBJ2-3; either TRBD1 or TRBD2 may fit D (7 bases each). Looked up from germline, CDR1 is KGHDR and CDR2 is SFDVKD. Trimming took 3 bases from V and 2 from J, leaving 14 bases between them. The CDR3 totals 16 residues. The CDR3 DNA follows: TGTGCCACCAGTGATGACAGGGAGGGGGTCACAGATACGCAGTATTTT. Encoded protein: CATSDDREGVTDTQYF.

Comments on this clone: The sample holds other DNA sequences that translate to the same CDR3. The CDR3 reads CASSGGENTEAFF. The DNA of the CDR3 is TGTGCCAGCAGTGGGGGGGAGAACACTGAAGCTTTCTTT. V and J are TRBV2 and TRBJ1-1; a weak D match, TRBD1 (5 bases). The CDR3 spans 13 residues. V was trimmed by 4 bases and J by 1 base, leaving 7 bases between them. The V gene's germline CDR1 is SNHLY and CDR2 FYNNEI.

V is TRBV10-3 and J is TRBJ1-2, with D possibly TRBD1 on 6 matching bases. This CDR3 contains 15 residues. V was cut by 3 bases and J by 3 bases, with 14 bases left in between. Germline loops: CDR1 ENHRY, CDR2 SYGVKD. CDR3 sequence (DNA): TGTGCCATCAGTGAAGACAGGTCGGGTGACTATGGCTACACCTTC. Translation: CAISEDRSGDYGYTF.

The chain carries TRBV5-6 and TRBJ2-6, with D uncertain. The CDR3 loop spans 13 amino acids. Trimming took off 6 bases at V and 2 bases at J, with 6 bases between the two ends. In germline, CDR1 is SGHDT, CDR2 YYEEEE. This chain's CDR3 is CASILAGANVLTF. In DNA, the CDR3 is TGTGCCAGCATCTTAGCTGGGGCCAACGTCCTGACTTTC.